The following is a T cell receptor (beta chain) sequence with its context. In the original workflow: Reference gene primer amplification in the assay estimated nucleated cell counts. This table comes from immunoSEQ multiplex PCR, and its TCRdb copy is limited to in-frame clones, with some not included. V and J calls and clone size are those listed in that table; D and trimming were worked out from the DNA. The sample lists about 270,000 clones; about 89% were seen once. The entry originates in a study of blood T cell repertoires in COVID-19. Study context: Acute and convalescent COVID-19 specimens originated in the United States, Italy and Spain. Sources were T cells, B-cell-depleted T cells, or PBMCs; the material itself was cDNA or gDNA.

The CDR3 is 18 residues long. In germline, CDR1 is SGHTA, CDR2 FQGNSA. J lost 7 bases, V lost 2 bases, and 17 bases had no gene match. This TCR was sampled from a woman aged 55-70 years who had recovered from COVID-19. The chain recombines TRBV7-2 with TRBJ1-2; 9 bases line up with TRBD1. The material sequenced was peripheral blood. The CDR3 DNA follows: TGTGCCAGCAGCTTAACCTTATATACCCAACAGGGGGCGCTTGGCTACACCTTC. This codes for CASSLTLYTQQGALGYTF. The whole variable domain, remainder taken from reference TRBV7-2 and TRBJ1-2, is GAGVSQSPSNKVTEKGKDVELRCDPISGHTALYWYRQSLGQGLEFLIYFQGNSAPDKSGLPSDRFSAERTGGSVSTLTIQRTQQEDSAVYLCASSLTLYTQQGALGYTFGSGTRLTVV.